This T cell receptor (beta chain) was obtained from a study of T cell responses to AZD1222 COVID-19 vaccine. Study-wide points: Along spike, vaccine-associated CD4 TCRs were found throughout, with dominance at 160-218 and 743-854.

On this clone itself: As yet, its antigen is unknown.

Germline V gene sequence: CDR1 MDHEN, CDR2 SYDVKM. The CDR3 sequence is 17 residues long. V dropped 4 bases and J dropped 2; count of bases not matched to a gene: 10. The method was immunoSEQ multiplex PCR; TCRdb's version includes in-frame clones alone and lacks a portion of them. The profile shows around 140,000 clones, around 90% of them singletons. The sequencing used peripheral blood, collected 28 days after the second AZD1222 dose. The origin of this receptor is an adult who received the AZD1222 COVID-19 vaccine. The chain uses TRBV28 and TRBJ1-2; 10 bases fit TRBD1. The CDR3 protein is CASSSTGGVLSNYGYTF. The DNA for the CDR3 is TGTGCCAGCAGTTCGACAGGGGGCGTCTTATCGAACTATGGCTACACCTTC.